The source of this T cell receptor (beta chain) is a study of T cells after yellow fever vaccination. TCRdb re-analysed the 5' RACE reads in MiXCR, keeping a single row per CDR3 protein. Among under 400,000 distinct CDR3 sequences listed, 9.5% to 13% were seen once. The germline CDR1 and CDR2 sequences are SGHTA and FQGNSA. The CDR3 covers 14 residues. Trimming took off 2 bases at V and 4 bases at J, with 9 bases between the two ends. The clonotype comes from a man between 18 and 35 years old who received the YFV17D yellow fever vaccine. The sequences come from PBMCs, collected on the day of the first yellow fever vaccination. This rearrangement joins TRBV7-2 to TRBJ1-5, with D hard to call. The CDR3 is CASSLRAPNQPQHF. Here the CDR3 DNA reads TGTGCCAGCAGCTTAAGAGCCCCTAATCAGCCCCAGCATTTT.